What follows are 2 T cell receptor beta chains derived from one specimen sequenced in a study of blood T cell repertoires in COVID-19. Measured with immunoSEQ multiplex PCR; TCRdb has only the in-frame clones, and not every one. The sample lists a few hundred thousand clones, about 85% seen once, with 2.2% in the top ten. The sequenced sample consisted of peripheral blood. The receptors stem from a woman between 50 and 59 years old who had recovered from COVID-19.

The rearrangement uses TRBV6-2 or TRBV6-3 and TRBJ1-3, with 7 nucleotides matching TRBD1. The CDR3 extends over 17 amino acids. The V and J ends lost 0 bases and 5 bases, in that order; junction bases with no gene match: 10. Germline V gene sequence: CDR1 MNHEY, CDR2 SVGEGT. CDR3 amino acids: CASSYSSSGQFRNTIYF. The CDR3, as DNA: TGTGCCAGCAGTTACTCGTCGTCGGGACAGTTCAGAAACACCATATATTTT.

The chain carries TRBV24-1 and TRBJ1-2; 8 nucleotides align to TRBD1. CDR1 and CDR2 from the germline V gene are KGHDR and SFDVKD. This CDR3 region has 16 residues. V shed 3 bases, J shed 4 bases, and the junction held 9 bases outside the gene matches. The chain's CDR3 is CATSDRTGPSGYGYTF. The CDR3 DNA reads TGTGCCACCAGTGATCGGACAGGGCCCAGTGGCTATGGCTACACCTTC.